This entry lists 21 T cell receptor beta chains sequenced from one sample in a study of CD8 T cells in Susac syndrome. The authors reverse transcribed 0.5 to 1 ug RNA with random hexamers. TCRdb re-analysed the immunoSEQ multiplex PCR reads in MiXCR, keeping a single row per CDR3 protein. This sample has about 200,000 distinct CDR3 sequences; around 96% occur once, and the top ten carry 0.093%. Sequencing was performed on CD4+ T cells from PBMCs. The receptors here all came from a human donor with multiple sclerosis.

This rearrangement joins TRBV3-1 to TRBJ1-2; D unclear. CDR1 and CDR2 (germline): LGHDT, YNNKEL (reference sequence). The CDR3 contains 15 residues. The V and J ends lost 0 bases and 12 bases respectively, with 20 bases between them. The CDR3 is CASSQDGSRGTFNTF. The CDR3 DNA reads as TGTGCCAGCAGCCAAGACGGGTCCCGAGGTACATTCAACACCTTC.

The V gene is TRBV3-1, the J gene TRBJ1-1; possibly TRBD1 for D (6 bases). With 4 bases removed from V and 0 bases from J, the gap between germline ends came to 9 bases. CDR1 and CDR2 from the germline V gene are LGHDT and YNNKEL (reference sequence). This CDR3 spans 14 amino acids. The CDR3 is CASSPRDMNTEAFF. The CDR3 bases are TGTGCCAGCAGCCCTCGGGACATGAACACTGAAGCTTTCTTT.

The chain has TRBV3-1 and TRBJ2-3, with 8 positions matching TRBD1. The ends lost 1 base at V and 7 bases at J; junction bases unmatched: 4. CDR1 is LGHDT, CDR2 YNNKEL, per germline (reference sequence). This CDR3 is 14 amino acids long. The CDR3 nucleotides read TGTGCCAGCAGCCAAGGACAGGGGCGACATACGCAGTATTTT. Translation gives CASSQGQGRHTQYF.

V and J are TRBV29-1 and TRBJ1-5; TRBD1 matches at 7 bases. With V trimmed by 6 bases and J by 3 bases, 2 bases remained unmatched. Per the germline V gene, CDR1 is SQVTM and CDR2 is ANQGSEA. This CDR3 has 12 amino acids. CDR3 sequence reads: CSVDRDNQPQHF. The CDR3 DNA follows: TGCAGCGTCGACAGGGACAATCAGCCCCAGCATTTT.

The rearrangement links TRBV3-1 to TRBJ2-7, with D uncertain. Germline lookup yields CDR1 LGHDT and CDR2 YNNKEL (reference sequence). CDR3 length: 11 residues. Trimming removed 3 bases from V and 1 base from J, with 1 base in between. The CDR3 DNA follows: TGTGCCAGCAGCCATTCCTACGAGCAGTACTTC. Translating it yields CASSHSYEQYF.

The chain combines TRBV4-1 with TRBJ2-3; D perhaps matches TRBD1 (6 bases). Trimming shortened V by 1 base and J by 5 bases, and 19 bases separated the two germline ends. Germline CDR1 is MGHRA and CDR2 is YSYEKL. This CDR3 has 17 amino acids. CDR3 protein: CASSQGPQGFDEDTQYF. The DNA of the CDR3 is TGCGCCAGCAGCCAAGGTCCACAGGGCTTTGACGAAGATACGCAGTATTTT.

V and J are TRBV7-9 and TRBJ1-1; 11 bases agree with TRBD1. Germline V gives CDR1 SEHNR, CDR2 FQNEAQ (reference sequence). The J segment lost 4 bases and the V segment lost 5 bases, leaving 3 bases of the junction unmatched. This CDR3 is built from 14 residues. The CDR3 spells CASSRTGGITEAFF. The CDR3 nucleotides are TGTGCCAGCAGCCGGACAGGGGGCATCACTGAAGCTTTCTTT. The entire variable domain, with the rest obtained from reference TRBV7-9 and TRBJ1-1, is as follows: DTGVSQNPRHKITKRGQNVTFRCDPISEHNRLYWYRQTLGQGPEFLTYFQNEAQLEKSRLLSDRFSAERPKGSFSTLEIQRTEQGDSAMYLCASSRTGGITEAFFGQGTRLTVV.

This clonotype was found once. The V and J genes are TRBV9 and TRBJ2-5; D is undetermined. Germline loops: CDR1 SGDLS, CDR2 YYNGEE. V was clipped by 5 bases and J by 6 bases, with 8 bases between them. The CDR3 spans 11 residues. The CDR3 loop reads CASREPKTQYF. The DNA for the CDR3 is TGTGCCAGCAGGGAACCGAAGACCCAGTACTTC. Supplemented by reference TRBV9 and TRBJ2-5, the full variable domain reads DSGVTQTPKHLITATGQRVTLRCSPRSGDLSVYWYQQSLDQGLQFLIQYYNGEERAKGNILERFSAQQFPDLHSELNLSSLELGDSALYFCASREPKTQYFGPGTRLLVL.

The chain employs TRBV30 and TRBJ1-2; 9 bases fit TRBD1. In germline, CDR1 is GTSNPN, CDR2 SVGIG (reference sequence). This CDR3 has 12 residues. The V and J ends lost 6 bases and 2 bases, in that order; junction bases with no gene match: 1. CDR3 region: CACGQGNYGYTF. The CDR3 DNA sequence: TGTGCCTGTGGACAGGGGAACTATGGCTACACCTTC.

The sample holds one count of this clonotype. The gene calls are TRBV7-6 and TRBJ2-5; either TRBD1 or TRBD2 may fit D (5 bases each). The V end lost 5 bases, the J end lost 5 bases, and 12 bases lay between the germline ends. The CDR3 contains 13 residues. The germline V gene encodes CDR1 SGHVS and CDR2 FNYEAQ. The CDR3, as DNA: TGTGCCAGCAGCCCACCGGGACCCGAGACCCAGTACTTC. Its translation is CASSPPGPETQYF.

A single count supports this clonotype. V is TRBV18 and J is TRBJ1-2; D is ambiguous. Looked up from germline, CDR1 is KGHSH and CDR2 is LQKENI. Trimming pared 6 bases from V and 4 bases from J, leaving 12 bases between. This CDR3 is built from 13 residues. CDR3 coding DNA: TGTGCCAGCTCGGCGGACGGAATCTATGGCTACACCTTC. Translated: CASSADGIYGYTF.

The V call is TRBV20-1, the J call TRBJ2-7; 8 positions match TRBD2. Germline V gene lookup returns CDR1 DFQATT and CDR2 SNEGSKA (reference sequence). The V segment lost 7 bases and the J segment 6 bases; nucleotides outside the gene matches: 8. CDR3 length: 12 amino acids. The CDR3 spells CSGTAGDSEQYF. The CDR3 DNA is TGCAGTGGAACAGCGGGAGATTCCGAGCAGTACTTC.

This rearrangement joins TRBV7-6 to TRBJ2-7; TRBD1 agrees at 9 bases. Germline trimming cut 5 bases from V and 7 bases from J; bases unmatched to any gene: 9. The CDR3 covers 14 residues. Germline V gives CDR1 SGHVS, CDR2 FNYEAQ. The CDR3 DNA sequence: TGTGCCAGCAGCCCACGGACAGGGGTGGAAGAGCAGTACTTC. Amino acid sequence: CASSPRTGVEEQYF.

V usage is TRBV3-1 and J usage is TRBJ2-4; D is unclear. This CDR3 contains 12 residues. From germline, CDR1 is LGHDT and CDR2 YNNKEL (reference sequence). The V and J ends lost 0 bases and 6 bases respectively, with 3 bases between them. DNA of the CDR3: TGTGCCAGCAGCCAAGAACTAAACATTCAGTACTTC. This codes for CASSQELNIQYF.

The chain's CDR3 is CASSSIGTGWNSPLHF. The DNA of the CDR3 is TGTGCCAGCAGTTCCATCGGGACAGGGTGGAATTCACCCCTCCACTTT. J is TRBJ1-6 and V is TRBV12-3 or TRBV12-4; TRBD1 matches 9 bases. CDR3 length: 16 amino acids. Trimming at V came to 4 bases and at J to 7 bases, leaving 8 bases not matched to a gene.

V and J are TRBV27 and TRBJ2-2; the D call may be TRBD1 or TRBD2 (5 bases each). The CDR3 runs to 15 residues. The germline CDR1 and CDR2 sequences are MNHEY and SMNVEV (reference sequence). The V end was cut by 7 bases, the J end by 0 bases, with 12 bases between. The DNA for the CDR3 is TGTGCCAGCACGACTGGGACGGCGAACACCGGGGAGCTGTTTTTT. Encoded protein: CASTTGTANTGELFF.

J is TRBJ2-1 and V is TRBV11-2; D is possibly TRBD2 (7 bases). This CDR3 has 13 amino acids. CDR1 and CDR2 from the germline V gene are SGHAT and FQNNGV. The germline V and J ends were trimmed by 3 bases and 7 bases, with 10 bases remaining between them. The CDR3 bases are TGTGCCAGCAGCTTGGGGGGGCATAATGAGCAGTTCTTC. Its protein is CASSLGGHNEQFF. Using reference TRBV11-2 and TRBJ2-1 for the parts outside the CDR3, the full variable domain is EAGVAQSPRYKIIEKRQSVAFWCNPISGHATLYWYQQILGQGPKLLIQFQNNGVVDDSQLPKDRFSAERLKGVDSTLKIQPAKLEDSAVYLCASSLGGHNEQFFGPGTRLTVL.

The gene calls are TRBV7-3 and TRBJ2-5; 8 bases map to TRBD1. Looked up from germline, CDR1 is SGHTA and CDR2 is FQGTGA. V was clipped by 2 bases and J by 5 bases; unmatched bases: 7. This CDR3 is built from 15 residues. CDR3: CASSLGGQGRETQYF. In DNA form, the CDR3 reads TGTGCCAGCAGCTTAGGCGGACAGGGTCGTGAGACCCAGTACTTC.

This chain links TRBV20-1 with TRBJ2-7, with D unresolved. V shed 6 bases and J shed 1 base, with 16 bases lying between them. The CDR3 length is 14 residues. Per the germline V gene, CDR1 is DFQATT and CDR2 is SNEGSKA (reference sequence). The CDR3 DNA sequence: TGCAGTGCCCCTCAAGCCAGTTCTTCCTACGAGCAGTACTTC. It encodes CSAPQASSSYEQYF.

The chain links TRBV12-3 or TRBV12-4 to TRBJ2-7; 10 bases are shared with TRBD1. V dropped 5 bases and J dropped 4; count of bases not matched to a gene: 8. CDR3 length: 15 residues. The CDR3: CASSRFRDRGYEQYF. The CDR3 bases are TGTGCCAGCAGTCGCTTCCGGGACAGGGGTTACGAGCAGTACTTC.

The V gene is TRBV12-5, the J gene TRBJ1-3; 7 bases line up with TRBD1. Trimming at V came to 6 bases and at J to 0 bases, leaving 8 bases not matched to a gene. In germline, CDR1 is LGHNT, CDR2 FRNRAP. CDR3 length: 16 residues. The CDR3 here is CASGRQGTRSGNTIYF. The CDR3 DNA reads TGTGCTAGTGGACGACAGGGTACGCGCTCTGGAAACACCATATATTTT.